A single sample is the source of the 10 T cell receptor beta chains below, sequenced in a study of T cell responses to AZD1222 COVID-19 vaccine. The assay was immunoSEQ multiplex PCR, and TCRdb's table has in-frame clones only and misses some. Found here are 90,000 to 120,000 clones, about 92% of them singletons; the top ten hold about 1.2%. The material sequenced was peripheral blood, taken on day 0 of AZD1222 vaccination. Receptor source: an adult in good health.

The CDR3 spells CASSVKGGGGYTF. CDR3 DNA sequence: TGTGCCAGCAGCGTTAAGGGGGGCGGTGGCTACACCTTC. The rearrangement links TRBV7-2 to TRBJ1-2, with D tentatively TRBD1 (6 bases). The CDR3 is 13 residues long. V was pared by 5 bases and J by 7 bases, with 14 bases between. The V gene's germline CDR1 is SGHTA and CDR2 FQGNSA.

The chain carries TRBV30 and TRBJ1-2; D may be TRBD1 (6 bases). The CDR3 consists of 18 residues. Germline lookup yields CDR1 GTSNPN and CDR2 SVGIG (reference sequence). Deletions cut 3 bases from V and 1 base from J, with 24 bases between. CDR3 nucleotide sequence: TGTGCCTGGAGACCCCCGAGGGACACGAAGGGCCTTAACTATGGCTACACCTTC. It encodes CAWRPPRDTKGLNYGYTF. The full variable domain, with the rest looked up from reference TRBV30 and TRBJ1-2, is SQTIHQWPATLVQPVGSPLSLECTVEGTSNPNLYWYRQAAGRGLQLLFYSVGIGQISSEVPQNLSASRPQDRQFILSSKKLLLSDSGFYLCAWRPPRDTKGLNYGYTFGSGTRLTVV.

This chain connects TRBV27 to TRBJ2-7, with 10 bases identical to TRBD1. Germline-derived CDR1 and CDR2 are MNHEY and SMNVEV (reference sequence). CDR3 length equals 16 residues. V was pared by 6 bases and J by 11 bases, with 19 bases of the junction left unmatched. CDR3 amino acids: CASRLWTGQGNFMEYF. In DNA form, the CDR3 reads TGTGCCAGCAGGCTTTGGACGGGACAGGGGAATTTTATGGAGTACTTC.

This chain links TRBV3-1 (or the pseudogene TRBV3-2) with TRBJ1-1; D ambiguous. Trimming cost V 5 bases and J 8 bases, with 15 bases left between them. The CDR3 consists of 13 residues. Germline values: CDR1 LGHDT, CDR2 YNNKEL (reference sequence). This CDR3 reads CASSSTWGGEAFF. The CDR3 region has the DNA TGTGCCAGCAGCTCTACTTGGGGAGGGGAAGCTTTCTTT.

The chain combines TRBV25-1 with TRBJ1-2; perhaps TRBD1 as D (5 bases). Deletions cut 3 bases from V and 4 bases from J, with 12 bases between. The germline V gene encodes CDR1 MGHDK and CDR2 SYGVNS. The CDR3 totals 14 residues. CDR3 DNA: TGTGCCAGCAGTGACCCGGGACGGCTCTATGGCTACACCTTC. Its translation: CASSDPGRLYGYTF.

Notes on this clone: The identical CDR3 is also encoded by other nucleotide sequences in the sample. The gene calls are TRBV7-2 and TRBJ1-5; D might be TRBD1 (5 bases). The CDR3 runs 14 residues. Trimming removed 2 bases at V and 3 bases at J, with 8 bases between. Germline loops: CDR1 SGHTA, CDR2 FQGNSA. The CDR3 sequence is CASSLPGYNQPQHF. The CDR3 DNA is TGTGCCAGCAGCTTACCAGGGTACAATCAGCCCCAGCATTTT.

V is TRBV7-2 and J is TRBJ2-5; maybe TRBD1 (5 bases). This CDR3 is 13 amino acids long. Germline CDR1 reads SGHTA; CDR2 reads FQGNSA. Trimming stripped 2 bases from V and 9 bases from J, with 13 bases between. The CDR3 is CASSLQQAGAQYF. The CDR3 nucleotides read TGTGCCAGCAGCTTACAACAGGCCGGCGCCCAGTACTTC.

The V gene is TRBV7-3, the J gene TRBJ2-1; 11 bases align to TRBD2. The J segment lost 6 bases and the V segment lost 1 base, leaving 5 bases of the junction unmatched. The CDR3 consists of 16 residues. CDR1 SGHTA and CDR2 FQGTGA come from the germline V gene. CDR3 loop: CASSLSASGGTNEQFF. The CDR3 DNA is TGTGCCAGCAGCTTAAGCGCTAGCGGGGGGACCAATGAGCAGTTCTTC.

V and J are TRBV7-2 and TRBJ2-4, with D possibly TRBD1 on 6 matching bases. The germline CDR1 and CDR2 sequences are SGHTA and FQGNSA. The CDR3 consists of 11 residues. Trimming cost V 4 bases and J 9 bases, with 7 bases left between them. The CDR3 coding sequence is TGTGCCAGCAGCTCAGGGGTCATTCAGTACTTC. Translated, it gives CASSSGVIQYF.

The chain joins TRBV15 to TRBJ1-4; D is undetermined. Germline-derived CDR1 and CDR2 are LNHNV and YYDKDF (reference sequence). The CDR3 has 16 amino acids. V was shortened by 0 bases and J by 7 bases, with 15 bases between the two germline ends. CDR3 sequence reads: CATSRDGWEASEKLFF. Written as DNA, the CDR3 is TGTGCCACCAGCAGAGATGGGTGGGAGGCAAGTGAAAAACTGTTTTTT. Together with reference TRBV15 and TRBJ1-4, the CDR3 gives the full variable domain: DAMVIQNPRYQVTQFGKPVTLSCSQTLNHNVMYWYQQKSSQAPKLLFHYYDKDFNNEADTPDNFQSRRPNTSFCFLDIRSPGLGDTAMYLCATSRDGWEASEKLFFGSGTQLSVL.